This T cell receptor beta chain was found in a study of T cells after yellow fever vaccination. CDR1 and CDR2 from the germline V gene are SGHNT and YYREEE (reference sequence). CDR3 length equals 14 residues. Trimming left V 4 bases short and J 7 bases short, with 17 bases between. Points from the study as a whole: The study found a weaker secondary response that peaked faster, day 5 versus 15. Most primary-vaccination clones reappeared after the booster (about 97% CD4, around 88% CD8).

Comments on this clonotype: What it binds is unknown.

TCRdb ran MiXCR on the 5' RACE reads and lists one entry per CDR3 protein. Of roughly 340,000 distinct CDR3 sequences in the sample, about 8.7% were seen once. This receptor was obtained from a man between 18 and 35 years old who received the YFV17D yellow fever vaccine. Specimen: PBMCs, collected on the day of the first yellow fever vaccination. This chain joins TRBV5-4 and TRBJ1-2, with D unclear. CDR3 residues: CASSAPGRRLGYTF. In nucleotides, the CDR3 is TGTGCCAGCAGCGCACCCGGCAGGCGGCTTGGCTACACCTTC.